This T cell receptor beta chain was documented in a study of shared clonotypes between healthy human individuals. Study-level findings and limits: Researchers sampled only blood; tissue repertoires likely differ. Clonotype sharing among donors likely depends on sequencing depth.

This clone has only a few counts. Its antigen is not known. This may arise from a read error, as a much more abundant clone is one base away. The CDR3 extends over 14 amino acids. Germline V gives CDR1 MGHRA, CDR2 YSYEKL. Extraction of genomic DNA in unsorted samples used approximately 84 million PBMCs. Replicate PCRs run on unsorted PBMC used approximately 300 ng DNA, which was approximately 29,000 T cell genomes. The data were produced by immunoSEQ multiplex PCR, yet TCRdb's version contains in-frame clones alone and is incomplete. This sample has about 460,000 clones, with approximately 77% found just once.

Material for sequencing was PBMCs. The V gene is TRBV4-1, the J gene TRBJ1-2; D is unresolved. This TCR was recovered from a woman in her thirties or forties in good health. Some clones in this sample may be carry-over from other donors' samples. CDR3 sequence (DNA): TGCGCCAGCGGCCATCTACCGGATCGGTATGGCTACACCTTC. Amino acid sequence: CASGHLPDRYGYTF.